The clone carrying this T cell receptor (beta chain) was observed a handful of times. Its target is not known. Other nucleotide sequences from this sample produce the same CDR3. The data are from a study of OX40 agonist ivuxolimab in advanced cancers. About the research overall: A mean age of around 66 years, range about 23 to 80, was recorded, and 82.7% were male.

Germline V gene sequence: CDR1 KGHSH, CDR2 LQKENI. The CDR3 is made up of 14 amino acids. Trimming left V 6 bases short and J 1 base short, with 10 bases between. General study findings and limits: At doses 0.1 to 3.0 mg/kg, CD4+ and CD8+ clones expanded.

The table came from immunoSEQ multiplex PCR; TCRdb's copy has only in-frame clones and leaves some out. The sample comprises roughly 70,000 clones, around 83% of which are singletons, and approximately 0.38% rests with the top ten. The receptor comes from an adult with an advanced solid tumor such as melanoma, head and neck, liver or kidney cancer. V is TRBV18 and J is TRBJ1-5, with D unclear. Sequencing used CD4+ or CD8+ T cells sorted from blood, obtained in a trial of the OX40 agonist ivuxolimab. The CDR3 here is CASSDSLSNQPQHF. The CDR3 nucleotides read TGTGCCAGCTCGGACTCACTGAGCAATCAGCCCCAGCATTTT.